Each of the 10 T cell receptor beta chains below was sequenced from the same sample in a study of a mutant IDH1 vaccine in newly diagnosed glioma. As for time point: week 23, last vaccination. Every vaccine dose comprised 300 ug of mutant IDH1 20-mer peptide plus topical imiquimod. Clones were read by immunoSEQ multiplex PCR, and TCRdb kept only the in-frame ones, dropping some. The sample comprises roughly 40,000 clones, around 90% of which are singletons, and 3.9% rests with the top ten. The antigens these receptors bind are not known. Sequencing was performed on PBMCs, taken from a glioma patient whose treatment included an IDH1 peptide vaccine. These receptors originate from a man aged 50-59 years with glioma.

This chain links TRBV7-8 with TRBJ2-7; D not certain. CDR1 and CDR2 from the germline V gene are SGHVS and FQNEAQ. V was trimmed by 3 bases and J by 3 bases, leaving 9 bases between them. This CDR3 has 13 residues. The CDR3 loop is CASSFRLLYEQYF. The DNA for the CDR3 is TGTGCCAGCAGCTTCAGACTTCTCTACGAGCAGTACTTC.

This chain connects TRBV10-1 to TRBJ1-2; no firm D call. CDR3 length: 13 amino acids. The germline V and J ends were trimmed by 2 bases and 8 bases, with 12 bases remaining between them. CDR1 and CDR2 from the germline V gene are WNHNN and SYGVQD (reference sequence). The CDR3 is CASSEDYGGGYTF. The CDR3 region has the DNA TGCGCCAGCAGTGAGGACTACGGTGGGGGCTACACCTTC.

V gene TRBV2 combines with J gene TRBJ2-4, with 9 bases matching TRBD2. CDR3 size: 16 residues. J gave up 10 bases and V 5 bases, and 15 bases lay outside the gene matches. Per the germline V gene, CDR1 is SNHLY and CDR2 is FYNNEI. The CDR3 here is CASSPGTSRPPTIQYF. CDR3 DNA: TGTGCCAGCAGTCCCGGGACTAGCCGTCCCCCAACTATTCAGTACTTC.

The J gene is TRBJ2-3, the V gene TRBV2; 9 positions agree with TRBD2. There are 15 residues in the CDR3. In germline, CDR1 is SNHLY, CDR2 FYNNEI. J lost 0 bases, V lost 3 bases, and 1 base had no gene match. The CDR3 here is CASSDTSGSTDTQYF. The CDR3 nucleotides are TGTGCCAGCAGTGATACTAGCGGGAGCACAGATACGCAGTATTTT.

The V and J genes are TRBV15 and TRBJ2-7; 8 bases line up with TRBD1. J gave up 3 bases and V 4 bases, and 5 bases lay outside the gene matches. Germline CDR1 and CDR2: LNHNV and YYDKDF (reference sequence). There are 14 residues in the CDR3. In DNA form, the CDR3 reads TGTGCCACCAGCACCGGACAGGGTAACTACGAGCAGTACTTC. The encoded protein is CATSTGQGNYEQYF.

CDR3 loop: CASNKREAGGELYNEQFF. CDR3 nucleotides: TGTGCCAGCAACAAAAGGGAGGCTGGGGGGGAACTCTACAATGAGCAGTTCTTC. V is TRBV4-2 and J is TRBJ2-1, with 7 bases that match TRBD2. The CDR3 covers 18 residues. CDR1 is LGHNA and CDR2 is YNFKEQ in the germline V gene. The junction had 18 bases not matched to a gene; V was cut back by 7 bases and J by 3 bases.

This clone has only a few counts. The J gene is TRBJ2-2, the V gene TRBV4-1; D perhaps matches TRBD2 (6 bases). V gave up 5 bases and J gave up 8 bases, with 18 bases separating them. The CDR3 totals 15 residues. CDR1 MGHRA and CDR2 YSYEKL come from the germline V gene. The CDR3 here is CASSSEEGPRGELFF. Here the CDR3 DNA reads TGCGCCAGCAGCTCTGAGGAGGGCCCCAGGGGGGAGCTGTTTTTT.

Here the CDR3 DNA reads TGTGCCAGCACCGAGGACAGGGGTAGTGAAGCTTTCTTT. Translated: CASTEDRGSEAFF. The chain carries TRBV2 and TRBJ1-1; 9 bases agree with TRBD1. After removal of 7 bases from V and 7 bases from J, the junction contained 7 bases not matched to a gene. CDR1 and CDR2 from the germline V gene are SNHLY and FYNNEI. There are 13 residues in the CDR3. Full variable domain (outside the CDR3, taken from reference TRBV2 and TRBJ1-1): EPEVTQTPSHQVTQMGQEVILRCVPISNHLYFYWYRQILGQKVEFLVSFYNNEISEKSEIFDDQFSVERPDGSNFTLKIRSTKLEDSAMYFCASTEDRGSEAFFGQGTRLTVV.

V and J are TRBV21-1 and TRBJ2-5; the listed D gene, TRBD1, was not tested against the DNA. TRBV21-1 is a listed pseudogene. The CDR3 sequence is 18 residues long. The chain's CDR3 is CASSKGAWGPVRGETQYF. The CDR3, as DNA: TGTGCCAGCAGCAAAGGGGCTTGGGGTCCGGTAAGGGGAGAGACCCAGTACTTC.

CDR3 protein: CASSVVGSGNTIYF. CDR3 nucleotide sequence: TGTGCCAGCAGCGTAGTTGGCTCTGGAAACACCATATATTTT. The chain couples TRBV9 to TRBJ1-3; no firm D call. This CDR3 has 14 amino acids. Trimming stripped 0 bases from V and 0 bases from J, with 4 bases between. Germline CDR1 SGDLS, CDR2 YYNGEE.